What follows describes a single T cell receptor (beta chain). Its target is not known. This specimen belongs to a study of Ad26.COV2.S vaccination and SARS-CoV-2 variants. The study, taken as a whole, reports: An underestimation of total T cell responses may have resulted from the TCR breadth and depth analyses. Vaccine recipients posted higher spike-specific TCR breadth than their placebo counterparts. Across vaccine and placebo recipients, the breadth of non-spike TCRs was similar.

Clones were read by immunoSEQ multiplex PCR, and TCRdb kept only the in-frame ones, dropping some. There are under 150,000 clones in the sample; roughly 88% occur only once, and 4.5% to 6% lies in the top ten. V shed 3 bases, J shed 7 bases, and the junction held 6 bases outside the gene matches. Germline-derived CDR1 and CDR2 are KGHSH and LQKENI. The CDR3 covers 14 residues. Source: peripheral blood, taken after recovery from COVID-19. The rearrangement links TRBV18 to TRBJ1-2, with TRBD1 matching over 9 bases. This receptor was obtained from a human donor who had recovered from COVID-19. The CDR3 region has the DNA TGTGCCAGCTCACCGGGGGACAGGGTTGGTGGCTACACCTTC. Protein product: CASSPGDRVGGYTF.